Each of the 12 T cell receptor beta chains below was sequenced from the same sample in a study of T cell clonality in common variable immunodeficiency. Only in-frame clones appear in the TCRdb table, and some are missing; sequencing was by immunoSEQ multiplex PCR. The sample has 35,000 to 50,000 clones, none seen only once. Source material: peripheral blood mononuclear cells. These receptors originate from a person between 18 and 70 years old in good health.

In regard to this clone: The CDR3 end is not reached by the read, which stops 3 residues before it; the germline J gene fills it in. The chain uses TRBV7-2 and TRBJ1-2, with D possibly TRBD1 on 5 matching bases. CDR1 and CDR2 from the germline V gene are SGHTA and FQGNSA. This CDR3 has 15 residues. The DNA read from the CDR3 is TGTGCCAGCAGCTTTTACAAAGGGGTATCCTACGAC. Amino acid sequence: CASSFYKGVSYD. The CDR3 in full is CASSFYKGVSYDYTF.

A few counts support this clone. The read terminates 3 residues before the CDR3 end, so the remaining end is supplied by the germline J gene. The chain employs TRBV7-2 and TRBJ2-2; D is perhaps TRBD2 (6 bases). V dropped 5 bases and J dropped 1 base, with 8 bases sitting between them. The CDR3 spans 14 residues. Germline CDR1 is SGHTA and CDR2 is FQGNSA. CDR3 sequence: CASSLGGNTGELFF. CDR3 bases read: TGTGCCAGCAGCCTCGGGGGGAACACCGGGGAG.

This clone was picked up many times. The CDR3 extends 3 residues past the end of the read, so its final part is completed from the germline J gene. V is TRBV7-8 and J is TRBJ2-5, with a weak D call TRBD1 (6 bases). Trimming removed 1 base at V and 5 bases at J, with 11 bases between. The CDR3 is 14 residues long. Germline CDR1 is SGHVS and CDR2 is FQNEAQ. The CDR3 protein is CASSLVGGLETQYF. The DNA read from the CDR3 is TGTGCCAGCAGCTTAGTTGGGGGCCTGGAGACC.

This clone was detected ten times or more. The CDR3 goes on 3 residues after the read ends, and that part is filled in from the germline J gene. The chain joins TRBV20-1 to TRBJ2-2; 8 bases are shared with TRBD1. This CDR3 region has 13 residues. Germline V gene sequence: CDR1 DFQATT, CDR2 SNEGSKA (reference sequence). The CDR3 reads CSAPRDRNSPLFF. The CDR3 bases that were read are TGCAGTGCTCCCCGGGACAGGAATTCACCG.

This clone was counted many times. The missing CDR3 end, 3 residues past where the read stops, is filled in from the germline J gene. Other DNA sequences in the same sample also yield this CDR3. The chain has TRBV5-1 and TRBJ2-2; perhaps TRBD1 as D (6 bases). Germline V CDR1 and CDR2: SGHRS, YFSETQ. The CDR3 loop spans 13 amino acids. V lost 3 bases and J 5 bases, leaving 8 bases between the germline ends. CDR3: CASSSQGTGELFF. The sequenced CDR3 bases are TGCGCCAGCAGCTCTCAGGGGACCGGGGAG. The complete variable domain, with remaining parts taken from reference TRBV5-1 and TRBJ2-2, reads KAGVTQTPRYLIKTRGQQVTLSCSPISGHRSVSWYQQTPGQGLQFLFEYFSETQRNKGNFPGRFSGRQFSNSRSEMNVSTLELGDSALYLCASSSQGTGELFFGEGSRLTVL.

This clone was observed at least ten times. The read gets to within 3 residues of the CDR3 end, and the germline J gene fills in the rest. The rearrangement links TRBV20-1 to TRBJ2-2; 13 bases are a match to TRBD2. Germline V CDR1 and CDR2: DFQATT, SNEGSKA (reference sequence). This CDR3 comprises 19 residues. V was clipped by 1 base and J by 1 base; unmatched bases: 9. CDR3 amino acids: CSARGETSGRRKNTGELFF. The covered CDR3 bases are TGCAGTGCTAGAGGTGAGACTAGCGGGAGGAGAAAGAACACCGGGGAG.

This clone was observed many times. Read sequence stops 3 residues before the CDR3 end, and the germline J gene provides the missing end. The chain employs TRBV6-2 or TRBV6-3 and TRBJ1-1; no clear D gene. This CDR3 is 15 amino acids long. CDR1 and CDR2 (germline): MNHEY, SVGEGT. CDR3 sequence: CASNQREQPHLGAFF. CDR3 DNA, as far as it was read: TGTGCCAGCAATCAGCGGGAGCAACCCCATCTCGGT.

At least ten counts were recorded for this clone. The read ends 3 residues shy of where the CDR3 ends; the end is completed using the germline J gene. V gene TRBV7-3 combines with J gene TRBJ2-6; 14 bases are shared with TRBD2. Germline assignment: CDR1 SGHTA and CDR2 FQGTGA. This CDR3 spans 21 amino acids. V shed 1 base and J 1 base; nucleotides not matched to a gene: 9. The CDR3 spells CASSLNFGLAGGRSGANVLTF. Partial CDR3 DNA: TGTGCCAGCAGCTTAAATTTCGGACTAGCGGGAGGAAGGTCTGGGGCCAACGTC.

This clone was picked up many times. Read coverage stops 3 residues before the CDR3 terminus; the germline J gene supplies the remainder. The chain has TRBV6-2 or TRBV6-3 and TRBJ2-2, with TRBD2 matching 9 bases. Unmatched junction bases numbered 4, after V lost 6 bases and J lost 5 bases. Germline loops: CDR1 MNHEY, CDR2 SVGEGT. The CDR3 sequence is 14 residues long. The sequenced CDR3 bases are TGTGCCAGCAGCCTAGCGGGAAAAACCGGGGAG. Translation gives CASSLAGKTGE. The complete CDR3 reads CASSLAGKTGELFF.

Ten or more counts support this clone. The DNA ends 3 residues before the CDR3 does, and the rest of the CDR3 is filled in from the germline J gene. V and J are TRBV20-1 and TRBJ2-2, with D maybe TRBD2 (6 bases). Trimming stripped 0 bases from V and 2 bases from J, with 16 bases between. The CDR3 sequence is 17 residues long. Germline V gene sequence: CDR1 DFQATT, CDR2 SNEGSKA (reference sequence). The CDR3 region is CSARDGRRGRNTGELFF. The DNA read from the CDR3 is TGCAGTGCTAGAGACGGACGGAGGGGCCGTAACACCGGGGAG.

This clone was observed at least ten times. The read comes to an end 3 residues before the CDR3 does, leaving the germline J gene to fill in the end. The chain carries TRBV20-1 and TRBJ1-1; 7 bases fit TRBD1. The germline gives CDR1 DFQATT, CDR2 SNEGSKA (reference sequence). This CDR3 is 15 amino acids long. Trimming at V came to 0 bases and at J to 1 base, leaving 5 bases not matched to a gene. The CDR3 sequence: CSARDLDRTNTEAFF. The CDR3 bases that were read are TGCAGTGCTAGAGACTTGGACAGGACGAACACTGAA.

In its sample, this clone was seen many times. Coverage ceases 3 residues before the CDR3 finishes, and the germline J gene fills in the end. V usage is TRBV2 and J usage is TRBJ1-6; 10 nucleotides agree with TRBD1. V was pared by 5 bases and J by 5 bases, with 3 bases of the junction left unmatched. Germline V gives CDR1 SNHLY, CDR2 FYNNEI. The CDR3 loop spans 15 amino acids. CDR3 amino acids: CASSRTGGNNSPLHF. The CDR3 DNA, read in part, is TGTGCCAGCAGTCGGACAGGGGGTAATAATTCACCC.